This T cell receptor beta chain was recovered during a study of beta chain features in type 1 diabetes. General study findings and limits: Compared to healthy donors, patients appeared to have naive, central memory and Treg TCRB repertoires that were more alike. Shorter templates might be favored by PCR, and equally so in patients and in controls. Among patients with Type 1 diabetes, TCRB CDR3s were moderately but significantly shorter in every one of the four CD4+ subsets.

Donors contributed one heparinised blood draw apiece, averaging approximately 0.12 L. CD45RO/CCR7/CD25/CD127/CD95/CD27 separated CD4+ naive, central memory, regulatory and stem cell-like memory cells by sorting. This clone was picked up a small number of times. The antigen remains undetermined. Reverse transcription of all isolated RNA meant that expressed TCRB transcripts were sequenced. TCRdb's copy holds only in-frame clones and misses some; the assay was immunoSEQ multiplex PCR. The sample carries roughly 260,000 clones, about a fifth recorded once. The CDR3 runs to 14 residues. Germline V lookup: CDR1 MDHEN, CDR2 SYDVKM. V lost 9 bases, J lost 2 bases, and 5 bases stayed unmatched.

The clonotype originates from a woman aged 35 to 49 with type 1 diabetes. Specimen: naive CD4+ T cells from blood. The chain has TRBV28 and TRBJ2-1; 9 bases line up with TRBD2. The CDR3: CASRSGRTYNEQFF. CDR3 sequence (DNA): TGTGCCAGTAGGAGCGGGAGGACCTACAATGAGCAGTTCTTC.